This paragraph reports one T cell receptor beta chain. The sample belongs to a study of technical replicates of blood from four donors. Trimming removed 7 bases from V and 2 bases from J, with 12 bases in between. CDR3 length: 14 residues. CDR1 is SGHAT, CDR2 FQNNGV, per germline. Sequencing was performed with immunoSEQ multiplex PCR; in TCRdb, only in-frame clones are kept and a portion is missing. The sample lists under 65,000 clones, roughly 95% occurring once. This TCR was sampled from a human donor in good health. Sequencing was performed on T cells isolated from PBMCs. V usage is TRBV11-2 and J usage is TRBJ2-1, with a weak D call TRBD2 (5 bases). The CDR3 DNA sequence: TGTGCCAGCAACCCCATGACTACCTACAATGAGCAGTTCTTC. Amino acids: CASNPMTTYNEQFF.